This T cell receptor beta chain was obtained from a study of T cells in Graves' hyperthyroidism and ophthalmopathy. The overall study: Peripheral blood was taken when the disease was first diagnosed, before any treatment began.

Diagnoses were made from clinical symptoms, serum measures (thyroxine and TRAb), thyroid ultrasound and orbital computed tomography. The CDR3 runs to 17 residues. The germline CDR1 and CDR2 sequences are MDHEN and SYDVKM. V dropped 3 bases and J dropped 4; count of bases not matched to a gene: 14. TCR beta CDR3 sequences were amplified from RNA transcripts. TCR CDR3 underwent first-round RT-PCR with the HTBI primer set. TCRdb passed the multiplex PCR reads through MiXCR, listing each CDR3 protein once. Here the sample spans more than 300,000 distinct CDR3 sequences, about 14% being singletons. Sequencing was done on a sample of blood. This chain connects TRBV28 to TRBJ2-7, with 8 bases fitting TRBD1. The receptor comes from a woman aged 60-75 years with Graves' hyperthyroidism. The CDR3 protein is CASSFSATGEVEYEQYF. Written as DNA, the CDR3 is TGTGCCAGCAGTTTCTCGGCGACAGGGGAGGTTGAATACGAGCAGTACTTC.